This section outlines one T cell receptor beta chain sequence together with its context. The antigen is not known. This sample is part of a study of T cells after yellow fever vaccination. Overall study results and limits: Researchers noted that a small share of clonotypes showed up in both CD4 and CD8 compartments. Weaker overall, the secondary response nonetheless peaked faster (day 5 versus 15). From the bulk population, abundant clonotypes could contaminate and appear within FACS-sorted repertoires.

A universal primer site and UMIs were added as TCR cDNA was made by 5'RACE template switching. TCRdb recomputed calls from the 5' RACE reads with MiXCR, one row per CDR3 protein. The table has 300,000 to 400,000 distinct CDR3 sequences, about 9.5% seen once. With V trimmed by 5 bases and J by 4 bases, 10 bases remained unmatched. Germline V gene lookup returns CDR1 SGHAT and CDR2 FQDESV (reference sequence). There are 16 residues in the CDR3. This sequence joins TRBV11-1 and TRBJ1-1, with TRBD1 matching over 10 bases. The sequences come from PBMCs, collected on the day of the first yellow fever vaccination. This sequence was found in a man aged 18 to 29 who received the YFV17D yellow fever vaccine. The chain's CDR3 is CASSTTGGGWGTEAFF. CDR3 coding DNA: TGTGCCAGCAGCACGACAGGGGGCGGATGGGGCACTGAAGCTTTCTTT.